This record concerns one T cell receptor beta chain sequence. Its matching antigen is unknown. The data originate from a study of cytomegalovirus exposure and HLA in healthy donors. General study findings and limits: Under in vitro conditions, three CMV-associated chains were confirmed as specific for CMV antigens. CMV serostatus stood as the only immune exposure information on hand.

Germline V gives CDR1 MNHNY, CDR2 SVGAGI (reference sequence). Germline trimming cut 1 base from V and 3 bases from J; bases unmatched to any gene: 9. This CDR3 comprises 16 residues. This cohort consisted of healthy bone marrow donors. The PCR had 60 Vbeta and 13 Jbeta primers. Per the study methods: A later analysis tallied approximately 80 million unique TCR beta chains, around 12 million of them shared. Some clones are missing from TCRdb's copy, which holds only in-frame ones; the method was immunoSEQ multiplex PCR. That table furnishes V, J and clone size, whereas the DNA furnished D and trimming. The data show about 95,000 clones, with 76% seen just once and around 5% held by the top ten.

Sample: PBMCs. The V gene is TRBV6-6, the J gene TRBJ2-7, with TRBD1 matching over 7 bases. This TCR was recovered from a man aged 25-45 years in good health and CMV-seropositive. CDR3 nucleotides: TGTGCCAGCAGTTACTTGAGGCAGGGGGTAAGCTACGAGCAGTACGTC. It is translated as CASSYLRQGVSYEQYV.